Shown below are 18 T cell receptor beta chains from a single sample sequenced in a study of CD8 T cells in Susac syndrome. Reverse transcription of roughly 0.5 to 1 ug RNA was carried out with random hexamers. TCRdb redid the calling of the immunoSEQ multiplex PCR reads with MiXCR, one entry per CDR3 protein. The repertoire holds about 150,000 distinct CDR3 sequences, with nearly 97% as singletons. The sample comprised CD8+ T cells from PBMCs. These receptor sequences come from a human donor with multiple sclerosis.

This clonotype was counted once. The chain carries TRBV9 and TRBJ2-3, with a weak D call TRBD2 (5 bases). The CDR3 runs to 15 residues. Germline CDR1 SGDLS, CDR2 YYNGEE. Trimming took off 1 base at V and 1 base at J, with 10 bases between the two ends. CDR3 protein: CASSVSGYGTDTQYF. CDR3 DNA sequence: TGTGCCAGCAGCGTATCGGGGTATGGCACAGATACGCAGTATTTT.

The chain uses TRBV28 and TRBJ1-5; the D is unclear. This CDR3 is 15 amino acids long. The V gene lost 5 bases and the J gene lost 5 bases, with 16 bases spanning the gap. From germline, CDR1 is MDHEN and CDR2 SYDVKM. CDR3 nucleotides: TGTGCCAGCAGTAAAAGGTGGAGTTCATATCAGCCCCAGCATTTT. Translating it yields CASSKRWSSYQPQHF. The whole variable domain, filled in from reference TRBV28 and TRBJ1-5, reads DVKVTQSSRYLVKRTGEKVFLECVQDMDHENMFWYRQDPGLGLRLIYFSYDVKMKEKGDIPEGYSVSREKKERFSLILESASTNQTSMYLCASSKRWSSYQPQHFGDGTRLSIL.

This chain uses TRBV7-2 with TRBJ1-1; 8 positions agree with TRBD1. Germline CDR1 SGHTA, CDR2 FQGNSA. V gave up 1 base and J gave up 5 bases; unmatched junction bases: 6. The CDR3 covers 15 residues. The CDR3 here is CASSLGIRGQTEAFF. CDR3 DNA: TGTGCCAGCAGCTTAGGGATCAGGGGGCAGACTGAAGCTTTCTTT. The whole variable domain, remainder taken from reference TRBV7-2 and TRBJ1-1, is GAGVSQSPSNKVTEKGKDVELRCDPISGHTALYWYRQSLGQGLEFLIYFQGNSAPDKSGLPSDRFSAERTGGSVSTLTIQRTQQEDSAVYLCASSLGIRGQTEAFFGQGTRLTVV.

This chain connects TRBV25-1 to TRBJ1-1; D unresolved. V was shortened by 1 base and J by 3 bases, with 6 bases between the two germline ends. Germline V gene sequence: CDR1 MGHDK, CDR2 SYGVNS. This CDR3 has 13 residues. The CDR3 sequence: CASSEWGDTEAFF. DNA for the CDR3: TGTGCCAGCAGTGAATGGGGAGACACTGAAGCTTTCTTT.

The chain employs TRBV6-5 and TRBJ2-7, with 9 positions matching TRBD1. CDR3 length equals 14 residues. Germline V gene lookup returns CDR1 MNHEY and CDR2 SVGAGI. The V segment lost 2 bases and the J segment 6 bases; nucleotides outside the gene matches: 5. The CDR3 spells CASSYRTGAPEQYV. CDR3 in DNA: TGTGCCAGCAGTTACAGGACAGGGGCCCCCGAGCAGTACGTC.

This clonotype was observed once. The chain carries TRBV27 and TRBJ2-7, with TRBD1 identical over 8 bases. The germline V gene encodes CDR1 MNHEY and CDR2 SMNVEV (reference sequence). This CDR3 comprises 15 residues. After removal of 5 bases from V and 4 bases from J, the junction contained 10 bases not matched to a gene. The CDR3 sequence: CASSKDRQGQYEQYV. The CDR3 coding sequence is TGTGCCAGCAGTAAAGATCGACAGGGGCAGTACGAGCAGTACGTC.

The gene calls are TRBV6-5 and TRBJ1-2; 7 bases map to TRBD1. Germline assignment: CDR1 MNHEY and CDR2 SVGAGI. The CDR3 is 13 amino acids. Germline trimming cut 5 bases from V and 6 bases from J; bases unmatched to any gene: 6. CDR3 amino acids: CASSEGARDGYTF. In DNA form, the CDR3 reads TGTGCCAGCAGTGAGGGGGCGCGAGATGGCTACACCTTC.

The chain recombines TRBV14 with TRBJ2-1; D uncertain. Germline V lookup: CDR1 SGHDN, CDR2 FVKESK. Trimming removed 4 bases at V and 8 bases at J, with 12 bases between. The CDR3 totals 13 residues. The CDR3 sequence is CASSPIPPDEQFF. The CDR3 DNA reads TGTGCCAGCAGCCCGATCCCACCCGATGAGCAGTTCTTC. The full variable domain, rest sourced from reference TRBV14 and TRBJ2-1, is EAGVTQFPSHSVIEKGQTVTLRCDPISGHDNLYWYRRVMGKEIKFLLHFVKESKQDESGMPNNRFLAERTGGTYSTLKVQPAELEDSGVYFCASSPIPPDEQFFGPGTRLTVL.

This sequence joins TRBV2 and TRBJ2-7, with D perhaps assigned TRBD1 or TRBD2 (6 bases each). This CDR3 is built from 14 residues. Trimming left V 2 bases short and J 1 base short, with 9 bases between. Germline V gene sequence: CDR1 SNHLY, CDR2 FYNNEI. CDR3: CASSEPGASYEQYF. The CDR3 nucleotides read TGTGCCAGCAGTGAACCGGGGGCGTCCTACGAGCAGTACTTC.

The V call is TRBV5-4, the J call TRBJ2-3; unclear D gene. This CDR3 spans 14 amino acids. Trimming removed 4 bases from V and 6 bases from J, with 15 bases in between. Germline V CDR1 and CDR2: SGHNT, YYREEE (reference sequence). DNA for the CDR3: TGTGCCAGCAGCCCCGACACCGCCTCTGATACGCAGTATTTT. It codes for CASSPDTASDTQYF.

The CDR3 here is CASSFRRGEQFF. The CDR3 coding sequence is TGTGCCAGCAGTTTCCGACGGGGTGAGCAGTTCTTC. This chain joins TRBV12-3 or TRBV12-4 and TRBJ2-1, with D possibly TRBD2 on 5 matching bases. Trimming left V 3 bases short and J 9 bases short, with 9 bases between. This CDR3 is 12 amino acids long.

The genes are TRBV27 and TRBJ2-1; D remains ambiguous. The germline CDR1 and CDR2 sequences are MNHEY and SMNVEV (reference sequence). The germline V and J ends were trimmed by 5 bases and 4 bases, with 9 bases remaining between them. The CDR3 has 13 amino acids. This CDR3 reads CASSPVGYNEQFF. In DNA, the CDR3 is TGTGCCAGCAGTCCAGTTGGGTACAATGAGCAGTTCTTC.

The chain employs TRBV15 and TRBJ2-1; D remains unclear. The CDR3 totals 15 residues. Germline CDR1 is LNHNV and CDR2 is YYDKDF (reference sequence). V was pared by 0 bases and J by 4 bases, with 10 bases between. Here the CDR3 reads CATSREGAEYNEQFF. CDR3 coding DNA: TGTGCCACCAGCAGAGAGGGTGCGGAGTACAATGAGCAGTTCTTC.

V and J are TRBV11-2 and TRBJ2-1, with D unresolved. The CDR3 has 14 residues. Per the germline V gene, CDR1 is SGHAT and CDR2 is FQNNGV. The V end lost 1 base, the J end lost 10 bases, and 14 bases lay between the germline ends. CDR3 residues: CASSLVGGLGEQFF. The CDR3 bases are TGTGCCAGCAGCTTAGTCGGCGGTCTGGGGGAGCAGTTCTTC. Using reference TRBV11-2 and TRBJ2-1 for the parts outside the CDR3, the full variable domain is EAGVAQSPRYKIIEKRQSVAFWCNPISGHATLYWYQQILGQGPKLLIQFQNNGVVDDSQLPKDRFSAERLKGVDSTLKIQPAKLEDSAVYLCASSLVGGLGEQFFGPGTRLTVL.

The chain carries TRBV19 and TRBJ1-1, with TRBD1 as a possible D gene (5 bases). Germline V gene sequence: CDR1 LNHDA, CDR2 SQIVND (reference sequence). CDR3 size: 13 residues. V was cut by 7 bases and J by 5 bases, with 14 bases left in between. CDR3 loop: CASTLGVQTEAFF. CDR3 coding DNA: TGTGCCAGTACTCTGGGGGTCCAGACTGAAGCTTTCTTT.

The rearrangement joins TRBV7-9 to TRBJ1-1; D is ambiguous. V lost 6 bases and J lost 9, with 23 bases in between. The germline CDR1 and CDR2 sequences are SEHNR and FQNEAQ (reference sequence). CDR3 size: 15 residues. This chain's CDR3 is CASRQTALSALQAFF. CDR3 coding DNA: TGTGCCAGCAGGCAAACAGCTTTGTCTGCGCTTCAAGCTTTCTTT.

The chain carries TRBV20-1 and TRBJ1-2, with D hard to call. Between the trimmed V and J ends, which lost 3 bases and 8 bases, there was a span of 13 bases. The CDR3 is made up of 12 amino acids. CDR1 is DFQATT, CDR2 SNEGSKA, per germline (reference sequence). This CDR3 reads CSASRDNRGYTF. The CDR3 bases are TGCAGTGCTAGCCGGGATAACCGGGGCTACACCTTC.

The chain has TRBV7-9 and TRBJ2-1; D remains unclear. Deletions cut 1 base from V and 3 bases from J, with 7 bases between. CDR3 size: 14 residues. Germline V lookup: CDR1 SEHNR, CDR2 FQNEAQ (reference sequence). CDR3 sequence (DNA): TGTGCCAGCAGCTTAGTCGAGATCTACAATGAGCAGTTCTTC. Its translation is CASSLVEIYNEQFF.